Detailed here is one TCR beta chain. Looked up from germline, CDR1 is SGHTA and CDR2 is FQGNSA. With 0 bases removed from V and 0 bases from J, the gap between germline ends came to 11 bases. CDR3 length equals 16 residues. Absent ophthalmopathy progression within 18 months defined stable Graves' hyperthyroidism. Hyperthyroidism had been newly diagnosed in patients aged 18 to 65, and its duration was under 2 months. Patients were excluded because of uncontrolled infection, other autoimmune disease, pregnancy or lactation. This sample was taken from a study of T cells in Graves' hyperthyroidism and ophthalmopathy. Amplification of TCR beta CDR3 regions was performed using RNA transcripts as template. The study used the HTBI primer set for a first-round RT-PCR of the TCR CDR3. Each CDR3 protein is one row after TCRdb ran MiXCR on the multiplex PCR reads. The table includes approximately 560,000 distinct CDR3 sequences, about 45% detected once.

The origin of this receptor is a woman under 30 with Graves' hyperthyroidism. Sequenced material: peripheral blood or thyroid tissue (not recorded which). The chain employs TRBV7-2 and TRBJ1-1; D is perhaps TRBD1 (5 bases). The DNA of the CDR3 is TGTGCCAGCAGCTTAGCCACCCGGACATTGAACACTGAAGCTTTCTTT. It yields the protein CASSLATRTLNTEAFF. Variable domain in full (rest from reference TRBV7-2 and TRBJ1-1): GAGVSQSPSNKVTEKGKDVELRCDPISGHTALYWYRQSLGQGLEFLIYFQGNSAPDKSGLPSDRFSAERTGGSVSTLTIQRTQQEDSAVYLCASSLATRTLNTEAFFGQGTRLTVV.